This TCR beta chain was identified during a study of early T cells in non-severe SARS-CoV-2 infection. Broader study findings: The VDJdb matching leaned toward anti-spike CD8 responses and overlooked private and CD4 specificities.

This clonotype showed up just a few times. The target antigen is unknown. Per the germline V gene, CDR1 is DFQATT and CDR2 is SNEGSKA (reference sequence). The CDR3 contains 16 residues. V lost 5 bases and J lost 1, with 18 bases in between. TCRdb ran MiXCR on the 5' RACE reads and lists one entry per CDR3 protein. This sample has about 56,000 distinct CDR3 sequences, with more than 13% found just once. The sample here was whole blood, taken at baseline. The chain joins TRBV20-1 to TRBJ2-1; possibly TRBD2 for D (5 bases). This receptor was obtained from an adult who was a healthcare worker with PCR-confirmed SARS-CoV-2 infection or an uninfected control (not recorded which). Written as DNA, the CDR3 is TGCAGTGCTGCCGGGAAGGTCATTATTTCCTACAATGAGCAGTTCTTC. Amino acid sequence: CSAAGKVIISYNEQFF.